These 4 T cell receptor beta chains share one sample of origin, sequenced in a study of blood T cell repertoires in COVID-19. Method: immunoSEQ multiplex PCR; TCRdb's copy keeps in-frame clones and lacks some. The table shows about 210,000 clones, with about 88% occurring only once. The specimen was PBMCs or T cells enriched from blood (not recorded which). These receptors originate from a woman in her thirties or forties in a cohort exposed to, infected with or recovered from COVID-19 (not recorded which).

The V call is TRBV15, the J call TRBJ1-1; TRBD1 matches at 9 bases. The V and J ends lost 3 bases and 4 bases, in that order; junction bases with no gene match: 6. Germline values: CDR1 LNHNV, CDR2 YYDKDF (reference sequence). The CDR3 extends over 15 amino acids. DNA of the CDR3: TGTGCCACCAGCAGGGACAGGGGAGAGGGCACTGAAGCTTTCTTT. Its translation is CATSRDRGEGTEAFF.

This clone was recorded only once. J is TRBJ1-5 and V is TRBV6-2 or TRBV6-3; 7 bases are shared with TRBD1. The germline V gene encodes CDR1 MNHEY and CDR2 SVGEGT. The CDR3 length is 15 residues. V lost 4 bases and J lost 0; bases outside the gene matches: 3. In nucleotides, the CDR3 is TGTGCCAGCAGTTCACAGGGGAATAGCAATCAGCCCCAGCATTTT. Its translation is CASSSQGNSNQPQHF.

This clone turned up a few times. This chain uses TRBV10-1 with TRBJ2-7; 9 bases map to TRBD1. This CDR3 has 14 amino acids. Per the germline V gene, CDR1 is WNHNN and CDR2 is SYGVQD (reference sequence). V shed 3 bases and J 4 bases; nucleotides not matched to a gene: 4. CDR3 sequence (DNA): TGCGCCAGCAGTGATGGGGGGACAGGGTACGAGCAGTACTTC. Translated, it gives CASSDGGTGYEQYF.

The chain is built from TRBV6-5 and TRBJ1-2; D call uncertain. This CDR3 comprises 14 residues. The germline CDR1 and CDR2 sequences are MNHEY and SVGAGI. V was pared by 3 bases and J by 0 bases, with 8 bases between. The CDR3 coding sequence is TGTGCCAGCAGTTATTCAACAGCTAACTATGGCTACACCTTC. This sequence encodes CASSYSTANYGYTF.